What follows describes a single TCR beta chain. This CDR3 comprises 15 residues. Germline loops: CDR1 MNHNS, CDR2 SASEGT. V was cut by 6 bases and J by 9 bases, with 18 bases left in between. This record belongs to a study of shared clonotypes between healthy human individuals. Sequencing used immunoSEQ multiplex PCR; TCRdb keeps in-frame clones, though not all of them. The repertoire has around 2.3 million clones, almost 96% of them found once; the top ten carry over 0.1%. The TCR was taken from a man aged 18 to 29 in good health. The rearrangement joins TRBV6-1 to TRBJ1-6; no clear D. The sample was naive CD4+ T cells sorted from blood. The subset denotes: CD45RA+ positively selected. The CDR3 reads CASRLSPGPSSPLHF. The DNA for the CDR3 is TGTGCCAGCAGGCTGTCCCCCGGACCTAGTTCACCCCTCCACTTT.